This T cell receptor (beta chain) appears in the sequencing data of a study of blood T cell repertoires in COVID-19. Generated by immunoSEQ multiplex PCR, the TCRdb table keeps only in-frame clones and is missing some. The table has more than 150,000 clones, approximately 90% seen once. Trimming cost V 7 bases and J 2 bases, with 15 bases left between them. This CDR3 comprises 15 residues. The germline gives CDR1 MDHEN, CDR2 SYDVKM. Sequenced input: peripheral blood. The sequence derives from a middle-aged man with acute or convalescent COVID-19. The chain has TRBV28 and TRBJ1-5, with TRBD1 as a possible D gene (6 bases). The CDR3 DNA reads TGTGCCAGCACCCTTCCACAGGGTGGCAATCAGCCCCAGCATTTT. This gives the protein CASTLPQGGNQPQHF.